Presented here are 19 T cell receptor beta chains from one specimen sequenced in a study of CD8+CD57+ T cells in acquired aplastic anemia. Genomic DNA provided the template from which TCR beta VDJ and CDR3 profiles were obtained. Each CDR3 protein is one row after TCRdb ran MiXCR on the reads. The sample shows under 200,000 distinct CDR3 sequences, roughly 45% of them seen only once. The sample comprised sorted CD4+, CD8+, or CD8+CD57+ T cells (not recorded which) from PBMCs. The receptor set was obtained from a human donor in good health.

The table lists this clonotype with a few counts. The chain links TRBV6-5 to TRBJ1-1, with D unclear. From germline, CDR1 is MNHEY and CDR2 SVGAGI. Trimming removed 4 bases at V and 11 bases at J, with 23 bases between. The CDR3 covers 15 residues. The CDR3, as DNA: TGTGCCAGCAGTTCACCGGGCAGGTCCTTTGGGGTGGCTTTCTTT. Amino acid sequence: CASSSPGRSFGVAFF.

Only one count was recorded for this clonotype. V is TRBV4-1 and J is TRBJ2-7; D might be TRBD1 (6 bases). This CDR3 comprises 16 residues. The germline CDR1 and CDR2 sequences are MGHRA and YSYEKL. V was clipped by 2 bases and J by 3 bases, with 17 bases between them. The CDR3 nucleotides read TGCGCCAGCAGCCAAACGGGACATCGATTGAGCTACGAGCAGTACTTC. This sequence encodes CASSQTGHRLSYEQYF.

Comment on this clonotype: A single base separates this from a much larger clone, so it may be a read error. The V call is TRBV6-1, the J call TRBJ1-1, with unresolved D. This CDR3 spans 14 amino acids. Per the germline V gene, CDR1 is MNHNS and CDR2 is SASEGT. CDR3 region: CAGSRGRLNTEAFF. The CDR3 DNA follows: TGTGCCGGCAGTCGAGGACGGTTGAACACTGAAGCTTTCTTT.

This clonotype was detected ten times or more. The CDR3 nucleotides are TGTGCCAGCAGCGTAGAGAGGGGGGGAAACATTCAGTACTTC. This translates into CASSVERGGNIQYF. This rearrangement joins TRBV9 to TRBJ2-4; possibly TRBD2 for D (7 bases). The CDR3 has 14 amino acids. The germline gives CDR1 SGDLS, CDR2 YYNGEE. Trimming cost V 0 bases and J 6 bases, with 10 bases left between them.

This CDR3 reads CSATPIIYEHF. DNA for the CDR3: TGCAGTGCTACCCCGATCATATACGAGCATTTT. The chain links TRBV20-1 to TRBJ1-5; D unclear. The CDR3 runs 11 residues. Germline loops: CDR1 DFQATT, CDR2 SNEGSKA (reference sequence). V lost 4 bases and J lost 14, with 15 bases in between.

This clonotype was seen at least ten times. The rearrangement joins TRBV25-1 to TRBJ2-3; 10 nucleotides line up with TRBD2. Losses at the gene ends were 7 bases for V and 5 bases for J; bases not matched to a gene: 6. The CDR3 runs 14 residues. Germline values: CDR1 MGHDK, CDR2 SYGVNS. The CDR3 bases are TGTGCCAGCACTCAGCGGGGGGGATTAGATACGCAGTATTTT. Its protein product is CASTQRGGLDTQYF.

This clonotype was counted ten times or more. The V gene is TRBV5-1, the J gene TRBJ2-2; 7 bases agree with TRBD1. Germline values: CDR1 SGHRS, CDR2 YFSETQ. CDR3 size: 15 residues. V lost 4 bases and J lost 1; bases outside the gene matches: 4. The DNA for the CDR3 is TGCGCCAGCAGCCCACAGGGGTTGAACACCGGGGAGCTGTTTTTT. This sequence encodes CASSPQGLNTGELFF.

Remarks on this clonotype: At one end the junction does not follow the germline gene, possibly because of a read error. The V call is TRBV2, the J call TRBJ2-1; D possibly corresponds to TRBD1 (5 bases). Germline V lookup: CDR1 SNHLY, CDR2 FYNNEI. The CDR3 extends over 15 amino acids. DNA for the CDR3: TGTGCTAGCAGGGCCGAGACCCAGGTCCACAATGAGCAGTTCTTC. Translated: CASRAETQVHNEQFF. Full variable domain (outside the CDR3, taken from reference TRBV2 and TRBJ2-1): EPEVTQTPSHQVTQMGQEVILRCVPISNHLYFYWYRQILGQKVEFLVSFYNNEISEKSEIFDDQFSVERPDGSNFTLKIRSTKLEDSAMYFCASRAETQVHNEQFFGPGTRLTVL.

To note about this clonotype: It may be a read error: a sequence one base away is much more abundant. A read error is likely, as this CDR3 ends without the conserved phenylalanine or tryptophan. The rearrangement joins TRBV6-1 to TRBJ1-6; 8 positions match TRBD1. J gave up 3 bases and V 6 bases, and 4 bases lay outside the gene matches. The CDR3 has 15 residues. Germline CDR1 MNHNS, CDR2 SASEGT. The CDR3 DNA follows: TGTGCCAGCAGGCAGGACAGGGTCTATAATTCACCCCTCCACTCT. This codes for CASRQDRVYNSPLHS.

This clonotype showed up many times. This chain joins TRBV15 and TRBJ1-3; D is possibly TRBD1 (5 bases). CDR1 and CDR2 from the germline V gene are LNHNV and YYDKDF (reference sequence). Trimming took 8 bases from V and 3 from J, leaving 14 bases between them. This CDR3 is 14 amino acids long. CDR3 protein: CATSDRMLGNTIYF. CDR3 nucleotide sequence: TGTGCCACCTCAGACAGAATGCTTGGAAACACCATATATTTT. Complete variable domain (other parts from reference TRBV15 and TRBJ1-3): DAMVIQNPRYQVTQFGKPVTLSCSQTLNHNVMYWYQQKSSQAPKLLFHYYDKDFNNEADTPDNFQSRRPNTSFCFLDIRSPGLGDTAMYLCATSDRMLGNTIYFGEGSWLTVV.

The rearrangement uses TRBV7-2 and TRBJ2-1, with no clear D. The V and J ends lost 5 bases and 10 bases respectively, with 15 bases between them. CDR3 length: 13 amino acids. Per the germline V gene, CDR1 is SGHTA and CDR2 is FQGNSA. The CDR3 region is CASSAKSAGEQFF. The CDR3 coding sequence is TGTGCCAGCAGCGCCAAGAGTGCCGGGGAGCAGTTCTTC.

V and J are TRBV20-1 and TRBJ1-6; D is ambiguous. Trimming left V 3 bases short and J 16 bases short, with 28 bases between. Germline V gene data show CDR1 as DFQATT and CDR2 as SNEGSKA (reference sequence). The CDR3 extends over 16 amino acids. The CDR3 loop is CSASRSQAGRNGRLHF. CDR3 nucleotide sequence: TGCAGTGCTAGTAGGTCTCAGGCCGGGCGAAATGGCCGACTCCACTTT.

The sample holds many counts of this clonotype. The J gene is TRBJ2-1, the V gene TRBV7-9; D ambiguous. Trimming stripped 5 bases from V and 4 bases from J, with 12 bases between. Per the germline V gene, CDR1 is SEHNR and CDR2 is FQNEAQ (reference sequence). The CDR3 is made up of 14 amino acids. Written as DNA, the CDR3 is TGTGCCAGCAGCGGACGGCGACATTACAATGAGCAGTTCTTC. It codes for CASSGRRHYNEQFF.

In this sample, this clonotype turned up many times. V gene TRBV5-8 combines with J gene TRBJ1-2; 9 positions agree with TRBD1. After removal of 4 bases from V and 8 bases from J, the junction contained 6 bases not matched to a gene. This CDR3 spans 13 amino acids. Per germline, CDR1 SGHTS and CDR2 YDEGEE. The CDR3 loop is CASSPGTGSGYTF. The CDR3 DNA reads as TGTGCCAGCAGCCCGGGGACAGGGAGCGGCTACACCTTC.

The rearrangement uses TRBV18 and TRBJ1-5; tentatively, D is TRBD1 (5 bases). Trimming shortened V by 0 bases and J by 5 bases, and 8 bases separated the two germline ends. There are 14 residues in the CDR3. From germline, CDR1 is KGHSH and CDR2 LQKENI. CDR3 sequence: CASSPPGGDQPQHF. The DNA for the CDR3 is TGTGCCAGCTCACCACCGGGGGGGGATCAGCCCCAGCATTTT.

On this clonotype itself: A much larger clone differs by one base, so this may be a read error. The chain couples TRBV6-1 to TRBJ2-7, with D perhaps TRBD1 or TRBD2 (5 bases each). V was trimmed by 6 bases and J by 0 bases, leaving 12 bases between them. The V gene's germline CDR1 is MNHNS and CDR2 SASEGT. The CDR3 spans 14 residues. The CDR3 DNA is TGTGCCAGCAGGGACGGGGCGAGCTCCTACGAGCAGTACTTC. It codes for CASRDGASSYEQYF.

This chain uses TRBV18 with TRBJ2-5, with unresolved D. V was pared by 3 bases and J by 5 bases, with 16 bases between. Germline loops: CDR1 KGHSH, CDR2 LQKENI. This CDR3 has 15 residues. CDR3 sequence: CASSPSVLYSETQYF. CDR3 DNA: TGTGCCAGCTCACCTTCAGTATTATATTCGGAGACCCAGTACTTC.

This clonotype was picked up many times. V is TRBV10-3 and J is TRBJ2-2; D possibly corresponds to TRBD1 (5 bases). The CDR3 spans 14 residues. The V gene's germline CDR1 is ENHRY and CDR2 SYGVKD. V was clipped by 10 bases and J by 4 bases, with 16 bases between them. CDR3 DNA: TGTGCCAGCCGCCTGGGGCTGGGCACCGGGGAGCTGTTTTTT. The encoded protein is CASRLGLGTGELFF.

With regard to this clonotype: Relative to the germline gene, one junction end is altered; a read error may explain this. The J gene is TRBJ2-5, the V gene TRBV24-1, with D tentatively TRBD2 (6 bases). Germline loops: CDR1 KGHDR, CDR2 SFDVKD. The CDR3 spans 13 residues. In DNA form, the CDR3 reads TGTGCCAGCTCACCGCCCGGGAGAGAGGCCCAGTACTTC. Translation: CASSPPGREAQYF.